A selection of T cell receptor beta chains follows, all from one sample in a study of shared clonotypes between healthy human individuals. The repertoire was sequenced with immunoSEQ multiplex PCR; TCRdb's copy has only in-frame clones and lacks some. The sample contains 2 million to 2.5 million clones, approximately 93% of which appear only once. Sequenced: naive CD4+ T cells from PBMCs. Receptors were obtained from a man aged 18 to 30 in good health. Some clones in this sample may be carry-over from other donors' samples. The CDR3 runs from the conserved cysteine through the conserved F or W. Fields, in order: CDR3 DNA, CDR3 protein, J gene, V gene, D gene, clone size. D genes are given only for firm matches. The size entry is marked missing in some rows and otherwise reads once, few, many or a size class.

TGTGCCAGCAGTTTACCCCGGATGAGGGGGATTAATGAGCAGTTCTTC CASSLPRMRGINEQFF TRBJ2-1 TRBV27 NA NA
TGTGCCAGCAGCCCCTTCCGACAGGGGGGTCCAGATACGCAGTATTTT CASSPFRQGGPDTQYF TRBJ2-3 TRBV9 TRBD1 NA
TGTGCCAGCAGTGCGGGGGGCCGGGACTTCTCTGGGGCCAACGTCCTGACTTTC CASSAGGRDFSGANVLTF TRBJ2-6 TRBV28 TRBD2 NA
TGTGCCAGCAGTTACCGGACGGTGAGCTCCTACAATGAGCAGTTCTTC CASSYRTVSSYNEQFF TRBJ2-1 TRBV6-5 NA NA
TGTGCCAGCAGTTTTGTGCGGGGGCTTAGGACAGATACGCAGTATTTT CASSFVRGLRTDTQYF TRBJ2-3 TRBV28 NA NA
TGTGCCAGCTCACCGGGACAGGGTTCCACTAATGAAAAACTGTTTTTT CASSPGQGSTNEKLFF TRBJ1-4 TRBV18 TRBD1 few
TGTGCCAGCAGTTTGCGATATTCGGGCTCGGGCTCGGGAAACACCATATATTTT CASSLRYSGSGSGNTIYF TRBJ1-3 TRBV27 NA NA
TGTGCCAGCAGTCGGGGGGCCTCGGTCGGAAACACCATATATTTT CASSRGASVGNTIYF TRBJ1-3 TRBV6-5 NA NA
TGCGCCGTCGGGGCAGGACCTCAAGAGACCCAGTACTTC CAVGAGPQETQYF TRBJ2-5 TRBV5-1 NA NA
TGCGCCAGCAGCTTGACAGCCACCTATGGCTACACCTTC CASSLTATYGYTF TRBJ1-2 TRBV5-1 NA once
TGCGCCAGCAGCTTGGTTACGGGGGGCGCACGGGCCAAAAACATTCAGTACTTC CASSLVTGGARAKNIQYF TRBJ2-4 TRBV5-1 NA NA
TGCAGTGCGTCGCCCGCCCCTGAAGCTTTCTTT CSASPAPEAFF TRBJ1-1 TRBV20-1 NA NA
TGTGCCAGCAGCCTTGGGCTGGACTTTATGGGCAAAAACATTCAGTACTTC CASSLGLDFMGKNIQYF TRBJ2-4 TRBV28 NA NA
TGTGCCAGCAGCTCCCTGGGCGGCTTGTCGGGGGCCAACGTCCTGACTTTC CASSSLGGLSGANVLTF TRBJ2-6 TRBV7-3 NA once
TGCGCCAGCAGCTTACTAGCGGGAGATTTGACCGGGGAGCTGTTTTTT CASSLLAGDLTGELFF TRBJ2-2 TRBV5-1 TRBD2 NA
TGTGCCAGCAGCTTAGAAGGCGGGTGGGACGAGCAGTACTTC CASSLEGGWDEQYF TRBJ2-7 TRBV11-2 NA NA
TGCGCCAGCAGCCAAGCCGAGAATAGCAATCAGCCCCAGCATTTT CASSQAENSNQPQHF TRBJ1-5 TRBV4-1 NA few
TGCGCCAGCAGCCATATAGCGGGCAGCCCCGGCGGGGAGCTGTTTTTT CASSHIAGSPGGELFF TRBJ2-2 TRBV5-1 TRBD2 once
TGTGCCAGCAGCAGACGGGTGACCAATGAGCAGTTCTTC CASSRRVTNEQFF TRBJ2-1 TRBV9 NA NA
TGTGCCAGCAGCTCACAGGGCAACTATGGCTACACCTTC CASSSQGNYGYTF TRBJ1-2 TRBV6-5 NA NA
TGTGCCAGCTCACCGGTATCGAGCTCTGGGGCCAACGTCCTGACTTTC CASSPVSSSGANVLTF TRBJ2-6 TRBV18 NA NA
TGTGCCAGCAGCGTAGGTGGACAGGGGAATCAGCCCCAGCATTTT CASSVGGQGNQPQHF TRBJ1-5 TRBV9 TRBD1 NA
TGTGCCAGCCGTAAGGGGGCAGGCAAATCCTACGAGCAGTACTTC CASRKGAGKSYEQYF TRBJ2-7 TRBV6-5 TRBD1 NA
TGTGCCAGCAGCCTTACAGGGGGGGCAGATACGCAGTATTTT CASSLTGGADTQYF TRBJ2-3 TRBV9 NA NA
TGTGCCAGCAGCAGGACAGCGTACTATGGCTACACCTTC CASSRTAYYGYTF TRBJ1-2 TRBV28 NA NA
TGTGCCAGCAGACAGGGGGCAAACACTGAAGCTTTCTTT CASRQGANTEAFF TRBJ1-1 TRBV28 TRBD1 NA
TGTGCCAGCAGTTTATCAGGGACAGCGTTCACAGATACGCAGTATTTT CASSLSGTAFTDTQYF TRBJ2-3 TRBV27 TRBD1 NA
TGTGCCAGCAGCGACATCTACAATGAAAAACTGTTTTTT CASSDIYNEKLFF TRBJ1-4 TRBV9 NA NA
TGTGCCAGCGGGACAACGGAGTTAAGCAATCAGCCCCAGCATTTT CASGTTELSNQPQHF TRBJ1-5 TRBV19 NA NA
TGCGCCAGCAGCTTGGGCGGGGGGATCACAGATACGCAGTATTTT CASSLGGGITDTQYF TRBJ2-3 TRBV5-1 TRBD2 NA
TGTGCCAGCAGCGGAGGGACTAGCGGTGGGTACGAGCAGTACTTC CASSGGTSGGYEQYF TRBJ2-7 TRBV5-4 TRBD2 NA
TGCGCCAGCAGCCCCACAGCGCAGGGGATTGGCGAGCAGTACTTC CASSPTAQGIGEQYF TRBJ2-7 TRBV4-3 NA NA
TGTGCCAGCGCTGCGGGGGCCCAGGAGCAGTACTTC CASAAGAQEQYF TRBJ2-7 TRBV28 NA NA
TGTGCCAGCAGCATCAGGGGGCAAGCCAAAAACATTCAGTACTTC CASSIRGQAKNIQYF TRBJ2-4 TRBV5-4 TRBD1 once
TGTGCCAGCAGTACGTTCCAGGGGGCGCACACTGAAGCTTTCTTT CASSTFQGAHTEAFF TRBJ1-1 TRBV28 TRBD1 NA
TGCGCCAGCAGCTTGCCTAGCGGAGACACAGATACGCAGTATTTT CASSLPSGDTDTQYF TRBJ2-3 TRBV5-1 TRBD2 NA
TGTGCCAGTAGTCCCGGGGTTGGCCAGCCCCAGCATTTT CASSPGVGQPQHF TRBJ1-5 TRBV19 NA NA
TGTGCCAGCAGCCGACAGGGGGTCCACGAAAAACTGTTTTTT CASSRQGVHEKLFF TRBJ1-4 TRBV5-5 TRBD1 NA
TGTGCCAGCAGCTTAGATTATGTGGGCAGCGGTAGGTTTGAGCAGTTCTTC CASSLDYVGSGRFEQFF TRBJ2-1 TRBV11-2 NA NA
TGTGCCAGCAGGGTAGGGGGGAGCTATGGCTACACCTTC CASRVGGSYGYTF TRBJ1-2 TRBV28 NA once
TGTGCCAGCAGGCAGGACAGTCGCTACGAGCAGTACTTC CASRQDSRYEQYF TRBJ2-7 TRBV27 NA NA
TGCAGTGCCCAGGACAATGAGCAGTTCTTC CSAQDNEQFF TRBJ2-1 TRBV20-1 NA NA
TGCGCCAGCAGCAACCGAGCCGGGACAGGGGCCTACGAGCAGTACTTC CASSNRAGTGAYEQYF TRBJ2-7 TRBV4-1 TRBD1 NA
TGCAGCGTTGTCTGGGGACTAGCGGGGAGCACAGATACGCAGTATTTT CSVVWGLAGSTDTQYF TRBJ2-3 TRBV29-1 TRBD2 NA
TGTGCCAGCAGCTTGTCAGGAGCTTCGGGTGAAGCTTTCTTT CASSLSGASGEAFF TRBJ1-1 TRBV11-1 NA NA
TGTGCCTGGCAGCAGCTAGCCAAAAACATTCAGTACTTC CAWQQLAKNIQYF TRBJ2-4 TRBV30 NA NA
TGTGCCAGCAGTGCTCCGGACAGGGGCATTAGTCAGCCCCAGCATTTT CASSAPDRGISQPQHF TRBJ1-5 TRBV28 TRBD1 NA
TGCGCCAGCAGCAAGGACAGGGGGGAGACCCAGTACTTC CASSKDRGETQYF TRBJ2-5 TRBV5-1 TRBD1 NA